A single sample gave rise to the 26 T cell receptor beta chains below, sequenced in a study of cytomegalovirus exposure and HLA in healthy donors. The PCR was carried out with 60 Vbeta primers and 13 Jbeta primers. Measured with immunoSEQ multiplex PCR; TCRdb has only the in-frame clones, and not every one. Found here are 75,000 to 95,000 clones; the top ten clones hold more than 5.5%. Sequenced: PBMCs. These receptors came from a girl aged 10 to 17 in good health and CMV-seropositive.

The rearrangement uses TRBV4-3 and TRBJ2-3; TRBD2 matches 7 bases. The CDR3 spans 15 residues. V trimming: 1 base; J trimming: 4 bases; junction bases outside the gene matches: 5. Germline V gene lookup returns CDR1 LGHNA and CDR2 YSLEER. The CDR3 DNA follows: TGCGCCAGCAGCCAAGTCTGGGGGGGATCAGATACGCAGTATTTT. Translation: CASSQVWGGSDTQYF.

This chain links TRBV5-6 with TRBJ1-6, with D perhaps matching TRBD1 (6 bases). V was trimmed by 0 bases and J by 5 bases, leaving 18 bases between them. CDR3 length equals 18 residues. Germline V gives CDR1 SGHDT, CDR2 YYEEEE. As DNA, the CDR3 is TGTGCCAGCAGCTTGGGGATTCGCGGGGGGCCCCATAATTCACCCCTCCACTTT. Its protein is CASSLGIRGGPHNSPLHF.

A remark on this clone: The same CDR3 also results from other DNA sequences found in this sample. The chain has TRBV5-1 and TRBJ1-1, with TRBD1 identical over 9 bases. Germline trimming cut 3 bases from V and 1 base from J; bases unmatched to any gene: 1. Germline V gives CDR1 SGHRS, CDR2 YFSETQ. The CDR3 runs to 14 residues. The CDR3 spells CASSSGQGNTEAFF. CDR3 DNA: TGCGCCAGCAGCTCGGGACAGGGGAACACTGAAGCTTTCTTT.

The rearrangement joins TRBV5-4 to TRBJ1-4, with 9 positions matching TRBD1. CDR1 SGHNT and CDR2 YYREEE come from the germline V gene (reference sequence). The CDR3 spans 16 residues. After removal of 4 bases from V and 1 base from J, the junction contained 5 bases not matched to a gene. CDR3 amino acids: CASSLDRGRTNEKLFF. As DNA, the CDR3 is TGTGCCAGCAGCCTCGACAGGGGGAGAACTAATGAAAAACTGTTTTTT.

The chain recombines TRBV5-1 with TRBJ2-3; 7 bases agree with TRBD1. Looked up from germline, CDR1 is SGHRS and CDR2 is YFSETQ. V lost 4 bases, J lost 3 bases, and 8 bases stayed unmatched. The CDR3 is 15 residues long. CDR3 coding DNA: TGCGCCAGCAGCCTCGACAGGGTAAGAACAGATACGCAGTATTTT. It specifies CASSLDRVRTDTQYF.

V gene TRBV4-2 combines with J gene TRBJ2-1; D ambiguous. The ends were cut back, 1 base at V and 1 base at J, with 20 bases in the middle. Germline V lookup: CDR1 LGHNA, CDR2 YNFKEQ. The CDR3 has 19 amino acids. This CDR3 reads CASSQALGSTPVSYNEQFF. In nucleotides, the CDR3 is TGTGCCAGCAGCCAAGCCCTAGGCTCCACTCCAGTATCCTACAATGAGCAGTTCTTC.

This sequence joins TRBV5-1 and TRBJ2-2; TRBD1 might be the D (6 bases). There are 16 residues in the CDR3. Trimming shortened V by 1 base and J by 2 bases, and 12 bases separated the two germline ends. The germline V gene encodes CDR1 SGHRS and CDR2 YFSETQ. The CDR3: CASSLLPGANTGELFF. The CDR3 nucleotides are TGCGCCAGCAGCTTGCTGCCAGGGGCCAACACCGGGGAGCTGTTTTTT.

V is TRBV10-3 and J is TRBJ1-4, with a tentative D call TRBD1 (5 bases). Germline CDR1 ENHRY, CDR2 SYGVKD. The CDR3 length is 16 residues. Trimming left V 0 bases short and J 0 bases short, with 8 bases between. The CDR3 reads CAISESWGATNEKLFF. The CDR3 DNA follows: TGTGCCATCAGTGAGTCATGGGGGGCAACTAATGAAAAACTGTTTTTT.

This chain links TRBV6-5 with TRBJ2-7, with TRBD1 matching over 9 bases. J was trimmed by 6 bases and V by 6 bases; bases with no gene match: 9. Germline V gives CDR1 MNHEY, CDR2 SVGAGI. This CDR3 comprises 14 residues. CDR3 loop: CASSHGGQGFEQYV. CDR3 DNA sequence: TGTGCCAGCAGCCACGGGGGACAGGGATTCGAGCAGTACGTC.

This sequence joins TRBV6-5 and TRBJ1-1, with D tentatively TRBD1 (5 bases). There are 13 residues in the CDR3. Trimming stripped 2 bases from V and 4 bases from J, with 8 bases between. In germline, CDR1 is MNHEY, CDR2 SVGAGI. CDR3 sequence (DNA): TGTGCCAGCAGTTACCGACAGAGCACTGAAGCTTTCTTT. It codes for CASSYRQSTEAFF.

The J gene is TRBJ2-5, the V gene TRBV7-3; a possible D gene is TRBD2 (5 bases). V lost 5 bases to trimming and J lost 2 bases, with 15 bases between them. Germline-derived CDR1 and CDR2 are SGHTA and FQGTGA. The CDR3 covers 15 residues. The chain's CDR3 is CASSQKTGIQETQYF. The CDR3 DNA reads as TGTGCCAGCAGCCAAAAGACCGGGATTCAAGAGACCCAGTACTTC.

This chain links TRBV6-1 with TRBJ1-1; no clear D gene. There are 14 residues in the CDR3. Germline V gives CDR1 MNHNS, CDR2 SASEGT. Trimming removed 6 bases from V and 1 base from J, with 12 bases in between. CDR3 protein: CASRERRKNTEAFF. CDR3 DNA: TGTGCCAGCAGGGAGCGGAGAAAGAACACTGAAGCTTTCTTT.

This rearrangement joins TRBV6-5 to TRBJ2-4; 9 bases line up with TRBD1. Trimming removed 7 bases from V and 5 bases from J; junction bases left unmatched: 3. Germline lookup yields CDR1 MNHEY and CDR2 SVGAGI. The CDR3 is 13 residues long. CDR3: CASKTGGENIQYF. DNA for the CDR3: TGTGCCAGCAAAACAGGGGGCGAAAACATTCAGTACTTC.

The chain recombines TRBV7-9 with TRBJ2-1; D is perhaps TRBD1 (5 bases). The CDR3 contains 14 residues. The germline CDR1 and CDR2 sequences are SEHNR and FQNEAQ (reference sequence). Trimming cost V 2 bases and J 4 bases, with 9 bases left between them. CDR3 region: CASSLPDRYNEQFF. CDR3 in DNA: TGTGCCAGCAGCTTACCAGACAGATACAATGAGCAGTTCTTC. Based on the CDR3 plus reference TRBV7-9 and TRBJ2-1, the full variable domain is DTGVSQNPRHKITKRGQNVTFRCDPISEHNRLYWYRQTLGQGPEFLTYFQNEAQLEKSRLLSDRFSAERPKGSFSTLEIQRTEQGDSAMYLCASSLPDRYNEQFFGPGTRLTVL.

The rearrangement uses TRBV27 and TRBJ1-6; possible D gene TRBD1, 5 bases. CDR3 length: 15 residues. CDR1 is MNHEY and CDR2 is SMNVEV in the germline V gene (reference sequence). V lost 7 bases to trimming and J lost 1 base, with 11 bases between them. The CDR3 is CASTAGGSYNSPLHF. The CDR3 DNA sequence: TGTGCCAGCACCGCCGGGGGTTCCTATAATTCACCCCTCCACTTT.

The J gene is TRBJ1-4, the V gene TRBV5-5; no clear D gene. The CDR3 runs 15 residues. The germline V gene has CDR1 SGHKS and CDR2 YYEKEE (reference sequence). Trimming removed 0 bases from V and 8 bases from J, with 14 bases in between. The CDR3 is CASSLAPLAGEKLFF. CDR3 in DNA: TGTGCCAGCAGCTTGGCTCCCTTGGCGGGGGAAAAACTGTTTTTT.

This chain links TRBV11-3 with TRBJ2-1; D possibly corresponds to TRBD1 (5 bases). Germline values: CDR1 SGHNT, CDR2 YENEEA. V was clipped by 8 bases and J by 10 bases, with 15 bases between them. The CDR3 is 12 residues long. This CDR3 is CASSIDSWEQFF. As DNA, the CDR3 is TGTGCCAGCTCCATAGACAGTTGGGAGCAGTTCTTC.

The rearrangement links TRBV30 to TRBJ1-4; no firm D call. Per the germline V gene, CDR1 is GTSNPN and CDR2 is SVGIG (reference sequence). The CDR3 extends over 15 amino acids. With 5 bases removed from V and 2 bases from J, the gap between germline ends came to 15 bases. Written as DNA, the CDR3 is TGTGCCTGGGGCCACCGCAGGAACACTAATGAAAAACTGTTTTTT. Its protein product is CAWGHRRNTNEKLFF.

The CDR3 loop reads CASSLGYPGGNTEAFF. DNA of the CDR3: TGTGCCAGCAGCTTAGGATACCCAGGGGGGAACACTGAAGCTTTCTTT. The chain employs TRBV7-9 and TRBJ1-1, with 7 bases that match TRBD1. This CDR3 is built from 16 residues. The J segment lost 1 base and the V segment lost 1 base, leaving 6 bases of the junction unmatched. CDR1 and CDR2 from the germline V gene are SEHNR and FQNEAQ (reference sequence).

V gene TRBV18 combines with J gene TRBJ1-5; D not resolved. The ends were cut back, 4 bases at V and 0 bases at J, with 7 bases in the middle. The length of the CDR3 is 14 residues. Looked up from germline, CDR1 is KGHSH and CDR2 is LQKENI. In nucleotides, the CDR3 is TGTGCCAGCTCACGCATCTATAGCAATCAGCCCCAGCATTTT. This gives the protein CASSRIYSNQPQHF.

The genes are TRBV19 and TRBJ2-1; 9 nucleotides agree with TRBD2. The V gene's germline CDR1 is LNHDA and CDR2 SQIVND (reference sequence). The CDR3 is 15 residues long. V lost 5 bases to trimming and J lost 4 bases; unmatched junction nucleotides: 6. CDR3 nucleotides: TGTGCCAGTAGTCCGTCTAGCGGGGTGTACAATGAGCAGTTCTTC. This translates into CASSPSSGVYNEQFF. Full variable domain (rest looked up from reference TRBV19 and TRBJ2-1): DGGITQSPKYLFRKEGQNVTLSCEQNLNHDAMYWYRQDPGQGLRLIYYSQIVNDFQKGDIAEGYSVSREKKESFPLTVTSAQKNPTAFYLCASSPSSGVYNEQFFGPGTRLTVL.

The chain couples TRBV4-2 to TRBJ2-5, with 9 bases that match TRBD1. Per germline, CDR1 LGHNA and CDR2 YNFKEQ. Losses at the gene ends were 3 bases for V and 2 bases for J; bases not matched to a gene: 7. This CDR3 region has 16 residues. The CDR3 nucleotides are TGTGCCAGCAGCCAGGCAAGACAGGGGGAGCAAGAGACCCAGTACTTC. It yields the protein CASSQARQGEQETQYF.

V usage is TRBV7-6 and J usage is TRBJ1-3; 8 bases line up with TRBD1. Germline-derived CDR1 and CDR2 are SGHVS and FNYEAQ. V shed 5 bases, J shed 14 bases, and the junction held 14 bases outside the gene matches. The CDR3 sequence is 14 residues long. CDR3 coding DNA: TGTGCCAGCAGCCCCACAGGACAGGGTTTATCTCTATATTTT. This sequence encodes CASSPTGQGLSLYF. The full variable domain, with the rest looked up from reference TRBV7-6 and TRBJ1-3, is GAGVSQSPRYKVTKRGQDVALRCDPISGHVSLYWYRQALGQGPEFLTYFNYEAQQDKSGLPNDRFSAERPEGSISTLTIQRTEQRDSAMYRCASSPTGQGLSLYFGEGSWLTVV.

The chain links TRBV5-6 to TRBJ2-1; D is perhaps TRBD2 (5 bases). The V end was cut by 0 bases, the J end by 0 bases, with 10 bases between. This CDR3 comprises 16 residues. From germline, CDR1 is SGHDT and CDR2 YYEEEE. Here the CDR3 reads CASSLEVTSSYNEQFF. DNA of the CDR3: TGTGCCAGCAGCTTGGAGGTAACTAGCTCCTACAATGAGCAGTTCTTC.

The rearrangement links TRBV6-5 to TRBJ1-2, with D uncertain. The germline gives CDR1 MNHEY, CDR2 SVGAGI. CDR3 length: 14 residues. V was shortened by 4 bases and J by 6 bases, with 15 bases between the two germline ends. This chain's CDR3 is CASSSTRGGHGYTF. The CDR3 nucleotides read TGTGCCAGCAGTTCCACCCGGGGAGGACATGGCTACACCTTC.

Comment on this clone: The germline gene is not matched at one end of the junction; a read error may be the cause. The CDR3 DNA follows: TGTGCCAGCAGTGAATGGGGACACGGTGAAGATTTCTTT. Protein product: CASSEWGHGEDFF. The chain has TRBV6-1 and TRBJ1-1; perhaps TRBD1 as D (6 bases). The CDR3 covers 13 residues. Germline loops: CDR1 MNHNS, CDR2 SASEGT.